This TCR beta chain comes out of a study of CXCR3-negative and CXCR3-positive naive CD8 T cells. At the level of the study: Total TRB output reached around 150 million reads, about 1.5 +/- 0.3 million per library.

As to this clonotype: Antigen specificity is unknown.

Identification of naive CD8+ T cells rested on CD45RO-CCR7+CD27+CD95- status. TRB cDNA libraries were made by UMI-labeled 5' RACE. TCRdb re-analyzed the 5' RACE reads; it lists each CDR3 protein once, without DNA. The sample's table shows some 130,000 distinct CDR3 sequences. Germline V lookup: CDR1 LGHNA, CDR2 YSLEER. The CDR3 spans 13 residues. Study-level results: Diversity proved comparably high across both naive subsets and much lower in memory CD8+ cells.

The chain employs TRBV4-3 and TRBJ2-1; TCRdb's assignment of TRBD1 cannot be checked, as there is no DNA. This receptor was identified in a human donor in good health. Some clones in this sample may be carry-over from other donors' samples. The sequenced material came from naive CXCR3- CD8+ T cells from blood. Subset reported: CD45RO-CCR7+CD27+CD95- naive CD8+ T cells lacking CXCR3 (TNR3-). The CDR3 sequence: CASSQGTGNEQFF.